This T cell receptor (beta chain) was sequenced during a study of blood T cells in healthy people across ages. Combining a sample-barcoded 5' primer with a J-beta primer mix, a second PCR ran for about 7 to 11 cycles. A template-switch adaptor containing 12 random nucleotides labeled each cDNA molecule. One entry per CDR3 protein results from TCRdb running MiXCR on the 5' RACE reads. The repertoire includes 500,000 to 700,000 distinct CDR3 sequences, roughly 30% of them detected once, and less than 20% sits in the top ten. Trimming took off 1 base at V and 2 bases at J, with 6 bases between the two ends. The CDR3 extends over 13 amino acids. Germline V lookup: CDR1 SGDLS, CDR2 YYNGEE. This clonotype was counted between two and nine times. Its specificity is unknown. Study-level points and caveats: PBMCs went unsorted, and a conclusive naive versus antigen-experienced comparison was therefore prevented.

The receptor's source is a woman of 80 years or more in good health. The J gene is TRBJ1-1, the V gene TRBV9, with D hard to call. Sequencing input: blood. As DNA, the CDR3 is TGTGCCAGCAGCGTAAAACATAACACTGAAGCTTTCTTT. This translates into CASSVKHNTEAFF.